These 28 T cell receptor beta chains share one sample of origin, sequenced in a study of shared clonotypes between healthy human individuals. Naive CD8 cells lacked CD45RO, underwent positive selection for CCR7 and left out terminally differentiated effector memory CD45RA+ cells. Clones were read by immunoSEQ multiplex PCR, and TCRdb kept only the in-frame ones, dropping some. The sample lists 1.5 million to 2.5 million clones, about 95% occurring once. Sequenced: naive CD8+ T cells sorted from blood. The receptors originated from a man aged 18 to 30 in good health.

This rearrangement joins TRBV6-6 to TRBJ2-5, with TRBD1 matching over 7 bases. Germline CDR1 is MNHNY and CDR2 is SVGAGI (reference sequence). V lost 0 bases and J lost 7; bases outside the gene matches: 8. The CDR3 is 15 amino acids. Here the CDR3 reads CASSYSSEGAGTQYF. The CDR3 DNA reads TGTGCCAGCAGTTACTCGAGTGAGGGGGCGGGGACCCAGTACTTC.

This rearrangement joins TRBV9 to TRBJ2-3; D is undetermined. V lost 0 bases to trimming and J lost 3 bases, with 17 bases between them. The CDR3 loop spans 17 amino acids. Germline values: CDR1 SGDLS, CDR2 YYNGEE. The CDR3 DNA is TGTGCCAGCAGCGTAGACCCAAATCCCTTTGGGACAGATACGCAGTATTTT. Amino acid sequence: CASSVDPNPFGTDTQYF.

With regard to this clone: A junction end diverges from the germline sequence, so it may reflect a read error. The chain couples TRBV28 to TRBJ1-2, with 7 bases lining up with TRBD1. CDR1 and CDR2 from the germline V gene are MDHEN and SYDVKM. CDR3 length: 12 amino acids. The CDR3 DNA is TGCGTAGCAGGGGGAGTGCCTTATGGCTACACCTTC. It translates to CVAGGVPYGYTF.

The rearrangement uses TRBV5-1 and TRBJ2-2; 9 nucleotides agree with TRBD1. The CDR3 loop spans 16 amino acids. Germline CDR1 and CDR2: SGHRS and YFSETQ. The trim removed 0 bases at V and 7 bases at J, leaving 7 bases unmatched. CDR3 amino acids: CASSLETGGVDGELFF. Here the CDR3 DNA reads TGCGCCAGCAGCTTGGAGACAGGGGGTGTGGACGGGGAGCTGTTTTTT. The variable domain in full, completed from reference TRBV5-1 and TRBJ2-2, reads KAGVTQTPRYLIKTRGQQVTLSCSPISGHRSVSWYQQTPGQGLQFLFEYFSETQRNKGNFPGRFSGRQFSNSRSEMNVSTLELGDSALYLCASSLETGGVDGELFFGEGSRLTVL.

This sequence joins TRBV28 and TRBJ1-4, with D perhaps TRBD1 (5 bases). The CDR3 is 18 residues long. Germline V CDR1 and CDR2: MDHEN, SYDVKM. The V end lost 6 bases, the J end lost 7 bases, and 27 bases lay between the germline ends. The CDR3 DNA is TGTGCCAGCAGGACAGAGAACCCGGGTCGAACCGGTGGTGAAAAACTGTTTTTT. Residues: CASRTENPGRTGGEKLFF.

The chain links TRBV7-2 to TRBJ2-7; 12 bases are shared with TRBD2. The J segment lost 4 bases and the V segment lost 2 bases, leaving 3 bases of the junction unmatched. Germline V CDR1 and CDR2: SGHTA, FQGNSA. This CDR3 is built from 15 residues. The CDR3 reads CASSLWLAGGYEQYF. CDR3 nucleotide sequence: TGTGCCAGCAGCTTATGGCTAGCGGGAGGGTACGAGCAGTACTTC.

The rearrangement links TRBV5-5 to TRBJ2-7; D might be TRBD1 (5 bases). Germline V CDR1 and CDR2: SGHKS, YYEKEE (reference sequence). V was clipped by 1 base and J by 2 bases, with 19 bases between them. This CDR3 is 17 amino acids long. CDR3 sequence reads: CASSLMGMAGLAYEQYF. As DNA, the CDR3 is TGTGCCAGCAGCTTGATGGGGATGGCAGGGTTAGCCTACGAGCAGTACTTC.

Points on this clone: The sample contains more than one DNA sequence encoding this CDR3. J is TRBJ1-1 and V is TRBV7-9; 7 bases are shared with TRBD1. Germline CDR1 reads SEHNR; CDR2 reads FQNEAQ (reference sequence). The CDR3 consists of 13 residues. After removal of 5 bases from V and 3 bases from J, the junction contained 3 bases not matched to a gene. CDR3 region: CASSPTGDTEAFF. The CDR3 DNA sequence: TGTGCCAGCAGCCCAACAGGGGACACTGAAGCTTTCTTT.

The CDR3 nucleotides read TGTGCCAGCAGCTTAGCGGGAGGGGCTGGTGAAAAACTGTTTTTT. Translation gives CASSLAGGAGEKLFF. The gene calls are TRBV7-6 and TRBJ1-4; D is possibly TRBD1 (5 bases). There are 15 residues in the CDR3. The V gene's germline CDR1 is SGHVS and CDR2 FNYEAQ. Deletions cut 0 bases from V and 7 bases from J, with 12 bases between.

J is TRBJ2-7 and V is TRBV4-3; D gene unclear. Trimming removed 1 base at V and 4 bases at J, with 8 bases between. The length of the CDR3 is 13 residues. The germline gives CDR1 LGHNA, CDR2 YSLEER. The CDR3 is CASSQAAEYEQYF. As DNA, the CDR3 is TGCGCCAGCAGCCAAGCGGCGGAATACGAGCAGTACTTC.

The chain uses TRBV10-3 and TRBJ1-2; D possibly corresponds to TRBD1 (6 bases). The CDR3 consists of 11 residues. V dropped 8 bases and J dropped 4 bases, with 8 bases sitting between them. The germline V gene encodes CDR1 ENHRY and CDR2 SYGVKD. The chain's CDR3 is CAIAGAYGYTF. DNA of the CDR3: TGTGCCATCGCGGGGGCCTATGGCTACACCTTC.

The gene calls are TRBV4-1 and TRBJ1-1, with 10 bases matching TRBD1. In germline, CDR1 is MGHRA, CDR2 YSYEKL. J gave up 5 bases and V 4 bases, and 4 bases lay outside the gene matches. This CDR3 is built from 14 residues. The chain's CDR3 is CASSLDRGETEAFF. CDR3 nucleotides: TGCGCCAGCAGCCTGGACAGGGGGGAGACTGAAGCTTTCTTT.

The chain employs TRBV7-6 and TRBJ2-7, with 10 bases fitting TRBD1. The germline gives CDR1 SGHVS, CDR2 FNYEAQ. After removal of 0 bases from V and 5 bases from J, the junction contained 7 bases not matched to a gene. The CDR3 length is 16 residues. CDR3 amino acids: CASSLARTGGLDEQYF. Written as DNA, the CDR3 is TGTGCCAGCAGCTTAGCCCGGACAGGGGGTCTCGACGAGCAGTACTTC.

The chain carries TRBV5-4 and TRBJ2-2, with 9 bases identical to TRBD1. Germline loops: CDR1 SGHNT, CDR2 YYREEE (reference sequence). The CDR3 contains 16 residues. Trimming at V came to 3 bases and at J to 3 bases, leaving 6 bases not matched to a gene. CDR3 nucleotides: TGTGCCAGCAGCTCTCGGACAGGGGTGGACACCGGGGAGCTGTTTTTT. This translates into CASSSRTGVDTGELFF.

The chain employs TRBV30 and TRBJ2-3, with D possibly called TRBD1 or TRBD2 (6 bases each). The V gene's germline CDR1 is GTSNPN and CDR2 SVGIG (reference sequence). The CDR3 runs 18 residues. The V gene lost 7 bases and the J gene lost 2 bases, with 28 bases spanning the gap. In DNA form, the CDR3 reads TGTGCCTCCCATCGCGGGACACCTCTCCAATTTTACACAGATACGCAGTATTTT. It encodes CASHRGTPLQFYTDTQYF.

The DNA of the CDR3 is TGCGCCAGCAGCTTGTATCATCGTCACCGAGGGGACAGGCTCGACGAGCAGTACTTC. This codes for CASSLYHRHRGDRLDEQYF. The J gene is TRBJ2-7, the V gene TRBV5-1; 8 bases map to TRBD1. CDR1 and CDR2 from the germline V gene are SGHRS and YFSETQ. The CDR3 is made up of 19 amino acids. Unmatched junction bases numbered 20, after V lost 1 base and J lost 5 bases.

This chain joins TRBV18 and TRBJ2-7; 7 bases match TRBD1. Unmatched junction bases numbered 5, after V lost 3 bases and J lost 0 bases. Germline-derived CDR1 and CDR2 are KGHSH and LQKENI. This CDR3 is 15 amino acids long. The CDR3 is CASSPQGERSYEQYF. Here the CDR3 DNA reads TGTGCCAGCTCACCGCAGGGGGAACGCTCCTACGAGCAGTACTTC.

The chain is built from TRBV27 and TRBJ1-1; D unclear. CDR3 length: 15 amino acids. V lost 5 bases and J 4 bases, leaving 17 bases between the germline ends. Germline lookup yields CDR1 MNHEY and CDR2 SMNVEV (reference sequence). In DNA, the CDR3 is TGTGCCAGCAGTCCCAGGACGGGTCTGGGCACTGAAGCTTTCTTT. It translates to CASSPRTGLGTEAFF.

The rearrangement joins TRBV19 to TRBJ2-5; weak D call: TRBD1 (6 bases). This CDR3 has 13 residues. Trimming removed 2 bases from V and 4 bases from J, with 8 bases in between. Germline V gene lookup returns CDR1 LNHDA and CDR2 SQIVND (reference sequence). This chain's CDR3 is CASSIRGGETQYF. For the CDR3, the DNA is TGTGCCAGTAGTATACGAGGGGGAGAGACCCAGTACTTC.

The CDR3 DNA reads TGTGCCAGCACCGCCATGAGAGGTGGAAACACCATATATTTT. Residues: CASTAMRGGNTIYF. The V gene is TRBV6-1, the J gene TRBJ1-3; D is undetermined. Germline V gene lookup returns CDR1 MNHNS and CDR2 SASEGT. The ends were cut back, 7 bases at V and 3 bases at J, with 13 bases in the middle. The CDR3 runs to 14 residues.

This clone was counted a single time. The chain links TRBV28 to TRBJ2-3, with a weak D call TRBD1 (5 bases). CDR1 and CDR2 (germline): MDHEN, SYDVKM. The CDR3 totals 15 residues. Trimming stripped 8 bases from V and 6 bases from J, with 21 bases between. The CDR3 sequence is CASDEARARSDTQYF. The CDR3 DNA follows: TGTGCCAGCGACGAAGCCAGGGCGCGGAGCGATACGCAGTATTTT.

The chain has TRBV5-1 and TRBJ2-5, with TRBD2 matching over 10 bases. Losses at the gene ends were 4 bases for V and 2 bases for J; bases not matched to a gene: 8. CDR3 length equals 16 residues. Looked up from germline, CDR1 is SGHRS and CDR2 is YFSETQ. CDR3 in amino acids: CASSPTLAGEQETQYF. The CDR3 DNA sequence: TGCGCCAGCAGCCCTACGCTAGCGGGGGAGCAAGAGACCCAGTACTTC.

The chain has TRBV7-3 and TRBJ2-3, with 11 nucleotides matching TRBD1. Germline assignment: CDR1 SGHTA and CDR2 FQGTGA. Trimming at V came to 5 bases and at J to 5 bases, leaving 3 bases not matched to a gene. The CDR3 sequence is 14 residues long. The chain's CDR3 is CASSPGQGVDTQYF. The CDR3 coding sequence is TGTGCCAGCAGCCCGGGACAGGGGGTAGATACGCAGTATTTT. The variable domain in full, with the rest retrieved from reference TRBV7-3 and TRBJ2-3, is GAGVSQTPSNKVTEKGKYVELRCDPISGHTALYWYRQSLGQGPEFLIYFQGTGAADDSGLPNDRFFAVRPEGSVSTLKIQRTERGDSAVYLCASSPGQGVDTQYFGPGTRLTVL.

To note about this clone: Other DNA sequences in the sample encode the same CDR3. The genes are TRBV2 and TRBJ1-5; 10 positions agree with TRBD1. This CDR3 is built from 14 residues. V gave up 6 bases and J gave up 4 bases; unmatched junction bases: 3. CDR1 and CDR2 (germline): SNHLY, FYNNEI. CDR3 region: CASRGGQGNQPQHF. DNA for the CDR3: TGTGCCAGCAGAGGGGGACAGGGGAATCAGCCCCAGCATTTT. Full variable domain (missing parts from reference TRBV2 and TRBJ1-5): EPEVTQTPSHQVTQMGQEVILRCVPISNHLYFYWYRQILGQKVEFLVSFYNNEISEKSEIFDDQFSVERPDGSNFTLKIRSTKLEDSAMYFCASRGGQGNQPQHFGDGTRLSIL.

With regard to this clone: Other DNA sequences of this sample code for an identical CDR3. The chain carries TRBV27 and TRBJ2-7; TRBD1 or TRBD2 may be the D gene (5 bases each). Per the germline V gene, CDR1 is MNHEY and CDR2 is SMNVEV (reference sequence). The CDR3 length is 13 residues. Trimming removed 4 bases at V and 4 bases at J, with 11 bases between. The CDR3 protein is CASSYGTGYEQYF. The DNA for the CDR3 is TGTGCCAGCAGTTACGGGACCGGTTACGAGCAGTACTTC.

Details on this clone: This CDR3 is also generated by other DNA sequences in the sample. The chain links TRBV5-6 to TRBJ2-7; D uncertain. Germline loops: CDR1 SGHDT, CDR2 YYEEEE. Trimming shortened V by 2 bases and J by 3 bases, and 6 bases separated the two germline ends. The CDR3 contains 12 residues. The CDR3 DNA sequence: TGTGCCAGCAGCTTTTACAGCTACGAGCAGTACTTC. This codes for CASSFYSYEQYF.

The chain recombines TRBV9 with TRBJ2-2; 9 positions match TRBD2. The CDR3 has 17 residues. V was pared by 1 base and J by 8 bases, with 12 bases of the junction left unmatched. Germline V lookup: CDR1 SGDLS, CDR2 YYNGEE. CDR3 sequence reads: CASSVSPASGTMGELFF. The DNA for the CDR3 is TGTGCCAGCAGCGTATCCCCGGCTAGCGGGACGATGGGGGAGCTGTTTTTT. The whole variable domain, filled in from reference TRBV9 and TRBJ2-2, reads DSGVTQTPKHLITATGQRVTLRCSPRSGDLSVYWYQQSLDQGLQFLIQYYNGEERAKGNILERFSAQQFPDLHSELNLSSLELGDSALYFCASSVSPASGTMGELFFGEGSRLTVL.

The V call is TRBV28, the J call TRBJ2-3; D perhaps matches TRBD2 (6 bases). Looked up from germline, CDR1 is MDHEN and CDR2 is SYDVKM. The ends were cut back, 2 bases at V and 0 bases at J, with 24 bases in the middle. The CDR3 is 20 amino acids. The CDR3 DNA sequence: TGTGCCAGCAGTTTAGAGGGCCCAGGGAGGAATCCCCTCAGCACAGATACGCAGTATTTT. Protein: CASSLEGPGRNPLSTDTQYF. Based on the CDR3 plus reference TRBV28 and TRBJ2-3, the full variable domain is DVKVTQSSRYLVKRTGEKVFLECVQDMDHENMFWYRQDPGLGLRLIYFSYDVKMKEKGDIPEGYSVSREKKERFSLILESASTNQTSMYLCASSLEGPGRNPLSTDTQYFGPGTRLTVL.